This TCR beta chain derives from a study of T cells expressing NK-cell markers. The CDR3 extends over 17 amino acids. Germline V gene lookup returns CDR1 SGHDT and CDR2 YYEEEE. With the 5' RACE reads reprocessed, TCRdb shows one record per CDR3 protein and no DNA. Recorded for this sample: some 150,000 distinct CDR3 sequences. The gene calls are TRBV5-6 and TRBJ2-2; as DNA is missing, the TRBD2 call by TCRdb cannot be tested. The clonotype comes from a man between 18 and 29 years old in good health. The specimen sequenced was blood T cells: a sorted CD56 or NKG2C T cell subset, CD4+ or CD8+ T cells, or bulk PBMC T cells (not recorded which). The CDR3: CASSSKAGEWDTGELFF.